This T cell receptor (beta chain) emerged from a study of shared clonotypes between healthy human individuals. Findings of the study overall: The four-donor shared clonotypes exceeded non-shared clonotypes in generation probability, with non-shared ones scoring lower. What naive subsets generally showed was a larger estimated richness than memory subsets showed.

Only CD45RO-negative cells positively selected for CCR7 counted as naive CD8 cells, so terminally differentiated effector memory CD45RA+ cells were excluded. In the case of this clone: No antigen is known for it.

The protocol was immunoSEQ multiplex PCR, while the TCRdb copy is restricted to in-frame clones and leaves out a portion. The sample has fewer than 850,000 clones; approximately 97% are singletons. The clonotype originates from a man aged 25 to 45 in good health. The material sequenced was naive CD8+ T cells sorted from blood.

Written as DNA, the CDR3 is TGTGCCAGCACAGGGAAGGACAGCACCCCCTATGACGAGCAGTTCTTC. Protein: CASTGKDSTPYDEQFF. This chain uses TRBV7-6 with TRBJ2-1; possibly TRBD1 for D (6 bases). CDR3 length: 16 residues. The germline V gene has CDR1 SGHVS and CDR2 FNYEAQ. The germline V and J ends were trimmed by 7 bases and 10 bases, with 26 bases remaining between them.